Listed here are 32 T cell receptor beta chains from one sample, sequenced in a study of T cells in tumors after PD-1 blockade. Using immunoSEQ multiplex PCR, the repertoire was profiled, and TCRdb retains in-frame clones only, with some absent. This table has approximately 10,000 clones, roughly three fifths appearing once. Sequencing was performed on tumor tissue, taken after anti-PD-1 treatment. Every receptor here comes from a human donor with basal cell carcinoma.

CDR3 sequence (DNA): TGTGCCAGCAGCCAGGCTCTAACCTACGAGCAGTACTTC. The encoded protein is CASSQALTYEQYF. This chain joins TRBV3-1 (or the pseudogene TRBV3-2) and TRBJ2-7; D gene unclear. V gave up 3 bases and J gave up 2 bases, with 8 bases separating them. The germline gives CDR1 LGHDT, CDR2 YNNKEL (reference sequence). The CDR3 spans 13 residues.

The chain couples TRBV1 to TRBJ2-7; the table's D call, TRBD2, has no DNA check behind it. TRBV1 is marked as a pseudogene. The CDR3 has 16 residues. The CDR3: CTSSLIRTSGRVGGGF. The DNA for the CDR3 is TGCACCAGCAGCCTTATCAGGACTAGCGGCAGGGTTGGGGGTGGCTTC.

The CDR3 DNA reads TGTGCCAGCAGCCCCCTCCTATCTATAAGGAACAATGAGCAGTTCTTC. Its protein is CASSPLLSIRNNEQFF. The chain is built from TRBV9 and TRBJ2-1, with D hard to call. This CDR3 is 16 amino acids long. Trimming removed 4 bases at V and 5 bases at J, with 19 bases between. Germline CDR1 reads SGDLS; CDR2 reads YYNGEE.

This sequence joins TRBV5-6 and TRBJ1-4; 7 nucleotides align to TRBD1. The CDR3 covers 15 residues. The germline gives CDR1 SGHDT, CDR2 YYEEEE. Germline trimming cut 1 base from V and 1 base from J; bases unmatched to any gene: 1. The CDR3 sequence: CASSLQGVTNEKLFF. CDR3 DNA: TGTGCCAGCAGCTTGCAGGGGGTAACTAATGAAAAACTGTTTTTT.

This clone has only one observation. J is TRBJ2-3 and V is TRBV6-5, with 11 bases lining up with TRBD2. The germline V gene encodes CDR1 MNHEY and CDR2 SVGAGI. The J segment lost 2 bases and the V segment lost 0 bases, leaving 1 base of the junction unmatched. This CDR3 spans 16 amino acids. CDR3 DNA sequence: TGTGCCAGCAGTTACTCACTAGCGGGGGTCACAGATACGCAGTATTTT. Protein product: CASSYSLAGVTDTQYF.

The chain carries TRBV30 and TRBJ1-3; D not resolved. The CDR3 is 14 amino acids. V was trimmed by 3 bases and J by 0 bases, leaving 9 bases between them. CDR1 and CDR2 from the germline V gene are GTSNPN and SVGIG (reference sequence). CDR3 in DNA: TGTGCCTGGAGCCAAGACACCTCTGGAAACACCATATATTTT. It is translated as CAWSQDTSGNTIYF. Looking up the rest from reference TRBV30 and TRBJ1-3 gives the full variable domain: SQTIHQWPATLVQPVGSPLSLECTVEGTSNPNLYWYRQAAGRGLQLLFYSVGIGQISSEVPQNLSASRPQDRQFILSSKKLLLSDSGFYLCAWSQDTSGNTIYFGEGSWLTVV.

The V call is TRBV5-1, the J call TRBJ2-7; TRBD1 matches at 7 bases. V lost 4 bases to trimming and J lost 5 bases; unmatched junction nucleotides: 9. Germline lookup yields CDR1 SGHRS and CDR2 YFSETQ. CDR3 length equals 14 residues. CDR3 residues: CASSMMTGFDEQYF. CDR3 DNA sequence: TGCGCCAGCAGCATGATGACAGGGTTCGACGAGCAGTACTTC.

This chain links TRBV7-3 with TRBJ2-3, with a tentative D call TRBD2 (6 bases). Germline V CDR1 and CDR2: SGHTA, FQGTGA. The CDR3 loop spans 12 amino acids. V was trimmed by 6 bases and J by 5 bases, leaving 9 bases between them. CDR3 residues: CASSLSGDTQYF. In DNA, the CDR3 is TGTGCCAGCAGTCTTAGCGGAGATACGCAGTATTTT.

The J gene is TRBJ2-3, the V gene TRBV1. TRBV1 is listed as a pseudogene. The CDR3 totals 16 residues. CDR3 residues: CTSSPLDTVPGDTQYF. CDR3 bases: TGCACCAGCAGCCCCCTCGACACGGTTCCCGGGGATACGCAGTATTTT.

The chain joins TRBV6-1 to TRBJ2-2; 7 bases are a match to TRBD1. The CDR3 spans 18 residues. Germline assignment: CDR1 MNHNS and CDR2 SASEGT. V dropped 0 bases and J dropped 3; count of bases not matched to a gene: 10. The CDR3 spells CASSEASDRRWDTGELFF. CDR3 nucleotides: TGTGCCAGCAGTGAAGCATCGGACAGGCGATGGGACACCGGGGAGCTGTTTTTT.

J is TRBJ1-1 and V is TRBV5-4, with D unclear. The CDR3 totals 17 residues. V was shortened by 4 bases and J by 0 bases, with 19 bases between the two germline ends. Germline CDR1 and CDR2: SGHNT and YYREEE (reference sequence). The CDR3 here is CASSPTLDRIMNTEAFF. The CDR3 DNA is TGTGCCAGCAGCCCCACCTTGGACCGCATCATGAACACTGAAGCTTTCTTT.

This clone was counted a few times. The rearrangement joins TRBV7-9 to TRBJ2-3; D is uncertain. With 1 base removed from V and 0 bases from J, the gap between germline ends came to 5 bases. Germline values: CDR1 SEHNR, CDR2 FQNEAQ (reference sequence). CDR3 size: 14 residues. CDR3 amino acids: CASSLDPSTDTQYF. CDR3 coding DNA: TGTGCCAGCAGCTTAGACCCTAGCACAGATACGCAGTATTTT.

The CDR3 loop reads CSVAGTSGDGNIQYF. The CDR3 DNA sequence: TGCAGCGTCGCCGGGACTAGCGGGGATGGAAACATTCAGTACTTC. The genes are TRBV29-1 and TRBJ2-4; 13 bases line up with TRBD2. The CDR3 covers 15 residues. Trimming cost V 6 bases and J 6 bases; bases outside gene matches: 8. Germline loops: CDR1 SQVTM, CDR2 ANQGSEA.

This chain links TRBV5-1 with TRBJ2-2; D call uncertain. The CDR3 runs to 13 residues. Germline assignment: CDR1 SGHRS and CDR2 YFSETQ. The V end lost 7 bases, the J end lost 7 bases, and 14 bases lay between the germline ends. CDR3 in DNA: TGCGCCAGCGCGCAGGAGAGTATCGGGGAGCTGTTTTTT. Translated: CASAQESIGELFF. The full variable domain, with the rest looked up from reference TRBV5-1 and TRBJ2-2, is KAGVTQTPRYLIKTRGQQVTLSCSPISGHRSVSWYQQTPGQGLQFLFEYFSETQRNKGNFPGRFSGRQFSNSRSEMNVSTLELGDSALYLCASAQESIGELFFGEGSRLTVL.

The rearrangement uses TRBV5-5 and TRBJ2-7; D is perhaps TRBD2 (5 bases). Germline V gene lookup returns CDR1 SGHKS and CDR2 YYEKEE (reference sequence). This CDR3 has 14 residues. V lost 0 bases and J lost 3, with 10 bases in between. The DNA of the CDR3 is TGTGCCAGCAGCTTGGTCCCGGGAAACTACGAGCAGTACTTC. Protein sequence: CASSLVPGNYEQYF.

This clone was counted only a few times. The J gene is TRBJ1-6, the V gene TRBV30; D might be TRBD1 (5 bases). Germline V gene lookup returns CDR1 GTSNPN and CDR2 SVGIG (reference sequence). This CDR3 is 12 amino acids long. The V gene lost 2 bases and the J gene lost 10 bases, with 9 bases spanning the gap. The CDR3 reads CAWSRGSSPLHF. The CDR3 nucleotides are TGTGCCTGGAGTAGGGGCTCCTCACCCCTCCACTTT.

The rearrangement uses TRBV6-2 or TRBV6-3 and TRBJ2-5; 12 nucleotides match TRBD2. The CDR3 has 16 residues. CDR1 and CDR2 from the germline V gene are MNHEY and SVGEGT. V trimming: 4 bases; J trimming: 5 bases; junction bases outside the gene matches: 8. The CDR3 sequence: CASSSGTSGRRETQYF. CDR3 coding DNA: TGTGCCAGCAGTTCCGGGACTAGCGGGCGCCGGGAGACCCAGTACTTC.

The chain joins TRBV24-1 to TRBJ2-3; D not certain. CDR3 length equals 15 residues. V was clipped by 3 bases and J by 0 bases, with 9 bases between them. Germline CDR1 reads KGHDR; CDR2 reads SFDVKD. The chain's CDR3 is CATSDPLGSTDTQYF. The CDR3 coding sequence is TGTGCCACCAGTGATCCGCTCGGGAGCACAGATACGCAGTATTTT.

The chain joins TRBV9 to TRBJ2-7; no firm D call. The CDR3 is made up of 13 amino acids. Germline V gene data show CDR1 as SGDLS and CDR2 as YYNGEE. The V end lost 4 bases, the J end lost 5 bases, and 13 bases lay between the germline ends. The CDR3 is CASSPTTGHEQYF. CDR3 coding DNA: TGTGCCAGCAGCCCTACTACCGGGCACGAGCAGTACTTC.

This clone was counted a few times. The gene calls are TRBV11-3 and TRBJ1-2; D gene unclear. The CDR3 loop spans 14 amino acids. The germline V and J ends were trimmed by 4 bases and 2 bases, with 11 bases remaining between them. Germline CDR1 SGHNT, CDR2 YENEEA. This CDR3 reads CASSYRTGNYGYTF. The CDR3 DNA reads TGTGCCAGCAGCTATAGGACGGGGAACTATGGCTACACCTTC.

The rearrangement links TRBV18 to TRBJ1-1; D is uncertain. The CDR3 runs 14 residues. Trimming cost V 0 bases and J 1 base, with 6 bases left between them. Germline assignment: CDR1 KGHSH and CDR2 LQKENI. CDR3 protein: CASSPPRGNTEAFF. CDR3 DNA: TGTGCCAGCTCACCACCGCGTGGGAACACTGAAGCTTTCTTT.

The CDR3 protein is CASSPGQYNSPLHF. The CDR3 DNA follows: TGTGCCAGCAGCCCGGGACAGTATAATTCACCCCTCCACTTT. This chain joins TRBV5-6 and TRBJ1-6, with 7 bases fitting TRBD1. CDR3 length: 14 amino acids. The germline V gene has CDR1 SGHDT and CDR2 YYEEEE. V lost 4 bases and J lost 4; bases outside the gene matches: 2.

This clone has just one count. The chain links TRBV5-4 to TRBJ2-7, with a weak D call TRBD1 (5 bases). Deletions cut 4 bases from V and 3 bases from J, with 17 bases between. Germline CDR1 SGHNT, CDR2 YYREEE (reference sequence). The CDR3 covers 15 residues. The CDR3 DNA is TGTGCCAGCAGCCCTGGGGCAAGTAAAGACTACGAGCAGTACTTC. It codes for CASSPGASKDYEQYF.

The J gene is TRBJ1-6, the V gene TRBV27; D not resolved. The CDR3 sequence is 11 residues long. Germline values: CDR1 MNHEY, CDR2 SMNVEV (reference sequence). With 6 bases removed from V and 13 bases from J, the gap between germline ends came to 10 bases. CDR3 coding DNA: TGTGCCAGCAGACATTTAGGGCCCCTCCACTTT. Translation gives CASRHLGPLHF.

The rearrangement uses TRBV6-5 and TRBJ1-1, with 7 nucleotides matching TRBD1. The germline V gene encodes CDR1 MNHEY and CDR2 SVGAGI. Trimming removed 6 bases from V and 4 bases from J; junction bases left unmatched: 8. The CDR3 has 14 amino acids. The chain's CDR3 is CASSLRAGGTEAFF. In DNA form, the CDR3 reads TGTGCCAGCAGCTTACGCGCAGGGGGCACTGAAGCTTTCTTT.

This clone qualifies as medium-sized. The chain has TRBV5-1 and TRBJ1-2; TRBD1 is a possible D gene (6 bases). V was shortened by 4 bases and J by 6 bases, with 19 bases between the two germline ends. This CDR3 region has 15 residues. Looked up from germline, CDR1 is SGHRS and CDR2 is YFSETQ. The CDR3 nucleotides are TGCGCCAGCAGCCCCTCCCCATCGGGGGGCGATGGCTACACCTTC. Protein product: CASSPSPSGGDGYTF.

The chain combines TRBV19 with TRBJ2-1, with TRBD2 matching over 11 bases. The CDR3 consists of 23 residues. Trimming cost V 0 bases and J 8 bases; bases outside gene matches: 27. Germline lookup yields CDR1 LNHDA and CDR2 SQIVND (reference sequence). The CDR3 protein is CASSIDINLFLDPGLAAVDEQFF. The DNA of the CDR3 is TGTGCCAGTAGTATAGATATTAATCTGTTCTTGGATCCGGGACTAGCGGCTGTCGATGAGCAGTTCTTC.

The chain recombines TRBV2 with TRBJ2-1; 14 bases are a match to TRBD2. V shed 6 bases and J 4 bases; nucleotides not matched to a gene: 8. Germline loops: CDR1 SNHLY, CDR2 FYNNEI. CDR3 length equals 17 residues. The CDR3 protein is CASRAGGLAGGYNEQFF. As DNA, the CDR3 is TGTGCCAGCAGAGCCGGAGGACTAGCGGGAGGATACAATGAGCAGTTCTTC.

By share, this clone counts as medium-sized. The chain uses TRBV28 and TRBJ1-4, with D possibly matching TRBD1 (5 bases). CDR3 size: 17 residues. V was cut by 5 bases and J by 8 bases, with 24 bases left in between. The germline V gene has CDR1 MDHEN and CDR2 SYDVKM. The CDR3: CASSPYRRAREGEKLFF. CDR3 coding DNA: TGTGCCAGCAGTCCCTACCGACGGGCCAGGGAAGGCGAAAAACTGTTTTTT.

By its share, this clone is large. The J gene is TRBJ1-2, the V gene TRBV6-6, with D possibly matching TRBD1 (5 bases). The CDR3 runs 17 residues. CDR1 is MNHNY and CDR2 is SVGAGI in the germline V gene (reference sequence). Trimming removed 5 bases from V and 0 bases from J, with 19 bases in between. DNA of the CDR3: TGTGCCAGCAGTCCTAACCTAGGGGTCTCCACTAACTATGGCTACACCTTC. This sequence encodes CASSPNLGVSTNYGYTF.

This clone was seen a few times. The chain has TRBV30 and TRBJ1-6, with TRBD1 identical over 7 bases. Germline loops: CDR1 GTSNPN, CDR2 SVGIG (reference sequence). The CDR3 extends over 14 amino acids. The V gene end was trimmed by 4 bases and the J gene end by 5 bases; junction bases not matched to a gene: 5. The CDR3 coding sequence is TGTGCCTGGAAGCGGACAGGTGATAATTCACCCCTCCACTTT. Translated, it gives CAWKRTGDNSPLHF.

The CDR3 DNA sequence: TGTGCCAGTAGTGTCGGGACAGGTGGATATGAAGCTTTCTTT. It translates to CASSVGTGGYEAFF. The gene calls are TRBV19 and TRBJ1-1, with 8 bases matching TRBD1. CDR1 and CDR2 (germline): LNHDA, SQIVND (reference sequence). The J segment lost 7 bases and the V segment lost 5 bases, leaving 9 bases of the junction unmatched. This CDR3 region has 14 residues. The complete variable domain, with remaining parts taken from reference TRBV19 and TRBJ1-1, reads DGGITQSPKYLFRKEGQNVTLSCEQNLNHDAMYWYRQDPGQGLRLIYYSQIVNDFQKGDIAEGYSVSREKKESFPLTVTSAQKNPTAFYLCASSVGTGGYEAFFGQGTRLTVV.